A single T cell receptor (beta chain) is shown here with its context. CDR1 and CDR2 (germline): MNHEY, SMNVEV (reference sequence). The V and J ends lost 3 bases and 6 bases respectively, with 15 bases between them. The length of the CDR3 is 14 residues. This sample was taken from a study of blood T cell repertoires in COVID-19. Study overall: Material from acute and convalescent COVID-19 was sourced from the United States, Italy and Spain.

Produced via immunoSEQ multiplex PCR; TCRdb's table is partial and in-frame only. The sample yields 89,000 or so clones, 85% seen once. J is TRBJ2-7 and V is TRBV27; D is possibly TRBD1 (5 bases). This TCR was sampled from an elderly man with acute or convalescent COVID-19. Sequenced: peripheral blood. CDR3 sequence (DNA): TGTGCCAGCAGTTTCTGGCCCACAGGCGGCGAGCAGTACTTC. This codes for CASSFWPTGGEQYF.